Below, 10 T cell receptor beta chains from the same sample are listed, as sequenced in a study of identical twins. TCRdb re-called the 5' RACE reads with MiXCR, one entry per CDR3 protein. This table has 420,000 or so distinct CDR3 sequences, approximately 17% appearing once. The source material was naive T cells sorted from blood. These TCRs come from a man aged 50 to 59 in good health.

This clonotype was detected many times. This CDR3 is CSAESSGRARNEQFF. For the CDR3, the DNA is TGCAGTGCTGAATCTAGCGGGAGGGCCCGAAATGAGCAGTTCTTC. The gene calls are TRBV20-1 and TRBJ2-1; TRBD2 aligns across 12 bases. After removal of 5 bases from V and 7 bases from J, the junction contained 9 bases not matched to a gene. CDR1 and CDR2 (germline): DFQATT, SNEGSKA (reference sequence). The CDR3 length is 15 residues.

This clonotype appeared a few times. J is TRBJ1-2 and V is TRBV12-3 or TRBV12-4; unclear D gene. Between the trimmed V and J ends, which lost 6 bases and 2 bases, there was a span of 13 bases. The CDR3 contains 14 residues. CDR3 loop: CASSADGKNYGYTF. The DNA of the CDR3 is TGTGCCAGCAGCGCTGACGGGAAGAACTATGGCTACACCTTC.

V is TRBV15 and J is TRBJ2-7, with 10 positions matching TRBD2. Germline V gives CDR1 LNHNV, CDR2 YYDKDF (reference sequence). J gave up 4 bases and V 6 bases, and 6 bases lay outside the gene matches. The CDR3 loop spans 14 amino acids. The CDR3, as DNA: TGTGCCACCAGTGCGGCTAGCGGGGGATACGAGCAGTACTTC. Translated: CATSAASGGYEQYF.

The chain recombines TRBV7-8 with TRBJ1-2; 10 bases are a match to TRBD1. The CDR3 extends over 18 amino acids. The V gene end was trimmed by 0 bases and the J gene end by 7 bases; junction bases not matched to a gene: 14. Looked up from germline, CDR1 is SGHVS and CDR2 is FQNEAQ. The CDR3 protein is CASSLAPSDRGRGGGYTF. The DNA for the CDR3 is TGTGCCAGCAGCTTAGCGCCATCCGACAGGGGGCGGGGGGGTGGCTACACCTTC.

This chain joins TRBV14 and TRBJ2-7; TRBD2 might be the D (6 bases). Germline loops: CDR1 SGHDN, CDR2 FVKESK. This CDR3 contains 13 residues. The germline V and J ends were trimmed by 1 base and 6 bases, with 10 bases remaining between them. The DNA of the CDR3 is TGTGCCAGCAGCCAAGGCGGGGTGACCGAGCAGTACTTC. As protein: CASSQGGVTEQYF.

This clonotype has a handful of counts. The V call is TRBV15, the J call TRBJ2-7; possible D gene TRBD2, 6 bases. Trimming took 1 base from V and 3 from J, leaving 10 bases between them. The CDR3 has 14 residues. CDR1 and CDR2 (germline): LNHNV, YYDKDF (reference sequence). The CDR3 nucleotides read TGTGCCACCAGCAGAGGTCGGGACTTCTACGAGCAGTACTTC. Residues: CATSRGRDFYEQYF.

The chain is built from TRBV6-2 or TRBV6-3 and TRBJ2-5; possible D gene TRBD2, 6 bases. The germline V and J ends were trimmed by 5 bases and 0 bases, with 16 bases remaining between them. CDR3 size: 16 residues. The germline V gene has CDR1 MNHEY and CDR2 SVGEGT. This CDR3 is CASSPQAAGNQETQYF. The CDR3 DNA sequence: TGTGCCAGCAGTCCGCAAGCGGCGGGGAACCAAGAGACCCAGTACTTC.

This clonotype was counted a few times. The chain has TRBV6-1 and TRBJ2-2; D uncertain. The germline CDR1 and CDR2 sequences are MNHNS and SASEGT. Trimming took 6 bases from V and 4 from J, leaving 9 bases between them. The CDR3 totals 13 residues. The CDR3 DNA reads TGTGCCAGCAGCTCGGAGCTCACCGGGGAGCTGTTTTTT. This translates into CASSSELTGELFF.

The chain links TRBV20-1 to TRBJ2-3, with TRBD2 identical over 10 bases. V dropped 6 bases and J dropped 0; count of bases not matched to a gene: 12. Germline lookup yields CDR1 DFQATT and CDR2 SNEGSKA (reference sequence). The CDR3 has 17 residues. CDR3 nucleotides: TGCAGTGCCAACCTTCTTCCGACTAGCGGGAGCACAGATACGCAGTATTTT. Amino acid sequence: CSANLLPTSGSTDTQYF.

This clonotype showed up just a few times. This chain connects TRBV29-1 to TRBJ2-3, with D possibly being TRBD2 (6 bases). Germline CDR1 reads SQVTM; CDR2 reads ANQGSEA. V lost 6 bases and J 2 bases, leaving 18 bases between the germline ends. There are 15 residues in the CDR3. The CDR3 here is CSVEEGYRPTDTQYF. Written as DNA, the CDR3 is TGCAGCGTGGAGGAGGGGTACAGACCCACAGATACGCAGTATTTT.